These 9 T cell receptor beta chains were all obtained from the same sample, sequenced in a study of CD8+ T cells in alopecia areata. Extracted RNA was reverse transcribed, and the resulting cDNA served as sequencing template. Using immunoSEQ multiplex PCR, the repertoire was profiled, and TCRdb retains in-frame clones only, with some absent. The sample carries tens of thousands of clones, about 60% recorded once. Input material: NKG2D-high CD8+ T cells sorted from blood. Source of these receptors: a human donor with alopecia areata.

This chain connects TRBV7-2 to TRBJ1-4; 7 positions agree with TRBD1. Trimming at V came to 4 bases and at J to 14 bases, leaving 10 bases not matched to a gene. CDR1 and CDR2 (germline): SGHTA, FQGNSA. The CDR3 extends over 13 amino acids. As DNA, the CDR3 is TGTGCCAGCAGCTACGACATCGGGGACAGTCTGTTTTTT. Translating gives CASSYDIGDSLFF. Filled out from reference TRBV7-2 and TRBJ1-4, the complete variable domain reads GAGVSQSPSNKVTEKGKDVELRCDPISGHTALYWYRQSLGQGLEFLIYFQGNSAPDKSGLPSDRFSAERTGGSVSTLTIQRTQQEDSAVYLCASSYDIGDSLFFGSGTQLSVL.

V and J are TRBV27 and TRBJ2-5; 9 bases are a match to TRBD1. The J call may be faulty, since TRBJ2-7 better matches the DNA end. In germline, CDR1 is MNHEY, CDR2 SMNVEV (reference sequence). The CDR3 runs to 14 residues. CDR3 coding DNA: TGTGCCAGCAGTTGGGCGGGACAGGGATACGAGCAGTACTTC. Its translation is CASSWAGQGYEQYF.

The V call is TRBV11-2, the J call TRBJ1-2; TRBD1 matches 8 bases. CDR1 and CDR2 (germline): SGHAT, FQNNGV. V was clipped by 1 base and J by 0 bases; unmatched bases: 7. This CDR3 comprises 17 residues. The CDR3 nucleotides are TGTGCCAGCAGCTTAGCGGGACAGGTCGACCCTAACTATGGCTACACCTTC. The encoded protein is CASSLAGQVDPNYGYTF.

The genes are TRBV30 and TRBJ2-7; D is unresolved. Trimming removed 2 bases at V and 1 base at J, with 6 bases between. The CDR3 has 12 amino acids. Germline V gene lookup returns CDR1 GTSNPN and CDR2 SVGIG (reference sequence). Here the CDR3 reads CAWSLGSYEQYF. CDR3 in DNA: TGTGCCTGGAGTTTGGGTTCCTACGAGCAGTACTTC.

The rearrangement joins TRBV27 to TRBJ2-7; D remains unclear. CDR1 and CDR2 from the germline V gene are MNHEY and SMNVEV (reference sequence). V dropped 3 bases and J dropped 0 bases, with 9 bases sitting between them. This CDR3 has 14 amino acids. DNA of the CDR3: TGTGCCAGCAGTTTGTCGCAGGCCTCCTACGAGCAGTACTTC. Residues: CASSLSQASYEQYF.

This sequence joins TRBV29-1 and TRBJ2-5, with D unclear. The V gene lost 5 bases and the J gene lost 7 bases, with 8 bases spanning the gap. Germline V CDR1 and CDR2: SQVTM, ANQGSEA. This CDR3 region has 10 residues. CDR3 nucleotide sequence: TGCAGCGTTTTCTTTGGGACCCAGTACTTC. Amino acids: CSVFFGTQYF.

The CDR3 nucleotides read TGTGCCAGCAGACTTACAGGGGGGTGGGATGAAGCTTTCTTT. It specifies CASRLTGGWDEAFF. The chain uses TRBV28 and TRBJ1-1; 8 bases align to TRBD1. The V gene end was trimmed by 6 bases and the J gene end by 7 bases; junction bases not matched to a gene: 10. The CDR3 extends over 14 amino acids. Looked up from germline, CDR1 is MDHEN and CDR2 is SYDVKM.

In its sample, this clone was seen many times. The chain carries TRBV7-9 and TRBJ1-1, with 7 bases that match TRBD1. Germline V gives CDR1 SEHNR, CDR2 FQNEAQ (reference sequence). J gave up 0 bases and V 5 bases, and 12 bases lay outside the gene matches. This CDR3 comprises 17 residues. Here the CDR3 DNA reads TGTGCCAGCAGCGACGTGACAGGGCGGGTCATGAACACTGAAGCTTTCTTT. This gives the protein CASSDVTGRVMNTEAFF.

The chain has TRBV5-6 and TRBJ1-1; 10 positions match TRBD1. The CDR3 contains 16 residues. V trimming: 3 bases; J trimming: 11 bases; junction bases outside the gene matches: 16. In germline, CDR1 is SGHDT, CDR2 YYEEEE. CDR3 in DNA: TGTGCCAGCAGCTACGGGACAGGGGCAAGCCTTTTGAGGGCTTTCTTT. It yields the protein CASSYGTGASLLRAFF.